Sequencing of this TCR beta chain was carried out in a study of HIV-infected patients and healthy controls. Study-wide results and caveats: HIV-infected repertoires had significantly higher mean Gini indices than controls, possibly reflecting oligoclonality. Study cohorts differed slightly in age and sex, but this did not explain diversity differences. During therapy, HIV-associated CDR3s fell significantly in frequency, while CMV-associated CDR3s did not change significantly. HIV+ repertoires were severely depleted of MAIT alpha-chain CDR3s, unlike healthy controls.

The length of the CDR3 is 14 residues. Looked up from germline, CDR1 is SNHLY and CDR2 is FYNNEI. V shed 7 bases and J 3 bases; nucleotides not matched to a gene: 8. Alpha and beta constant-region primers primed reverse transcription of around 0.5 ug RNA. Using multiplexing indices, alpha and beta chain libraries were generated apart by chain-specific third strand synthesis. Each CDR3 protein is one row after TCRdb ran MiXCR on the 5' RACE reads. The table has 7,000 to 8,500 distinct CDR3 sequences, over 5% seen once; the top ten hold around a fifth. This clonotype is medium-sized in the sample. Its antigen is unidentified. Whole blood was used without fractionation, so all unsorted peripheral T cells were included.

This clonotype was sampled from an adult with HIV infection. The sequences come from blood, collected before antiretroviral therapy. This sequence joins TRBV2 and TRBJ2-5; 7 bases are shared with TRBD2. CDR3 nucleotides: TGTGCCAGCACCCCCGGGGCGGGGGAAGAGACCCAGTACTTC. Protein: CASTPGAGEETQYF.